The source of this T cell receptor beta chain is a study of siplizumab effects on memory and regulatory T cells. The study, taken as a whole, reports: Naive T cells seemed more diverse than memory cells; they also seemed major alloresponse contributors. Suppressive capability of dividing Tregs from siplizumab cultures went unverified.

Produced via immunoSEQ multiplex PCR; TCRdb's table is partial and in-frame only. The sample consists of some 100,000 clones, about 91% of them appearing once. A word on this clone: Its antigen is still unknown.

The germline gives CDR1 MRHNA, CDR2 SNTAGT. The V end was cut by 7 bases, the J end by 2 bases, with 8 bases between. The CDR3 loop spans 12 amino acids. This receptor was obtained from a human donor in good health. Sequenced: Tregs sorted from blood. The V and J genes are TRBV6-4 and TRBJ1-2; D unresolved. CDR3 sequence (DNA): TGTGCCAGCAACAGTGAGAACTATGGCTACACCTTC. Translated: CASNSENYGYTF.